These 17 T cell receptor beta chains came from one sample sequenced in a study of human T cells and chemical hapten exposure. The sample's time point: patch test 3, about 24 weeks after DPC sensitization. The treatment denotes: therapeutic diphenylcyclopropenone sensitization with weekly scalp DPC. MiXCR was run by TCRdb on the RACE reads, yielding one entry per CDR3 protein. The sample records more than 150,000 distinct CDR3 sequences, approximately 24% being singletons. Sequencing used whole blood, obtained in connection with sensitization to the hapten diphenylcyclopropenone (DPC). The receptors come from a woman between 40 and 55 years old with alopecia areata. Some clones in this sample may be carry-over from other donors' samples.

This chain connects TRBV7-6 to TRBJ1-1, with D possibly TRBD1 on 5 matching bases. Germline V CDR1 and CDR2: SGHVS, FNYEAQ. The CDR3 totals 14 residues. V was shortened by 9 bases and J by 0 bases, with 14 bases between the two germline ends. The CDR3 region is CARGRESLNTEAFF. As DNA, the CDR3 is TGTGCCAGAGGCAGGGAAAGCCTGAACACTGAAGCTTTCTTT.

This clonotype has just a few counts. The chain combines TRBV27 with TRBJ1-1, with 10 positions matching TRBD1. From germline, CDR1 is MNHEY and CDR2 SMNVEV (reference sequence). The CDR3 runs to 14 residues. V shed 6 bases and J 8 bases; nucleotides not matched to a gene: 9. CDR3 bases: TGTGCCAGCAGAAGGGACAGGGGTCCAATAGAAGCTTTCTTT. This sequence encodes CASRRDRGPIEAFF.

This clonotype occurred a few times. The rearrangement links TRBV9 to TRBJ2-1; 7 bases map to TRBD2. Germline V gives CDR1 SGDLS, CDR2 YYNGEE. Trimming removed 3 bases from V and 2 bases from J; junction bases left unmatched: 8. CDR3 size: 16 residues. CDR3 residues: CASSERLAATYNEQFF. The CDR3 region has the DNA TGTGCCAGCAGCGAAAGGCTAGCGGCAACCTACAATGAGCAGTTCTTC.

The chain recombines TRBV6-1 with TRBJ2-3; D is unclear. The germline V and J ends were trimmed by 3 bases and 0 bases, with 7 bases remaining between them. Germline V gene data show CDR1 as MNHNS and CDR2 as SASEGT. This CDR3 contains 14 residues. CDR3 coding DNA: TGTGCCAGCAGTGATGTGGCTAGCACAGATACGCAGTATTTT. It is translated as CASSDVASTDTQYF.

V is TRBV7-8 and J is TRBJ2-3, with 8 bases fitting TRBD2. The CDR3 is made up of 14 amino acids. The ends lost 0 bases at V and 4 bases at J; junction bases unmatched: 0. The germline V gene has CDR1 SGHVS and CDR2 FQNEAQ. CDR3: CASSLARGADTQYF. The CDR3 bases are TGTGCCAGCAGCTTAGCGCGGGGGGCAGATACGCAGTATTTT.

This clonotype came up once. The J gene is TRBJ1-1, the V gene TRBV5-1; TRBD1 matches 7 bases. This CDR3 is 16 amino acids long. The germline V gene encodes CDR1 SGHRS and CDR2 YFSETQ. Losses at the gene ends were 2 bases for V and 7 bases for J; bases not matched to a gene: 14. CDR3 DNA sequence: TGCGCCAGCAGCTTTCTATCACGGGCGGACAGGCTTGAAGCTTTCTTT. Translated: CASSFLSRADRLEAFF.

This clonotype has only a few counts. The rearrangement links TRBV6-1 to TRBJ2-1; D perhaps matches TRBD2 (6 bases). The CDR3 contains 14 residues. Trimming pared 2 bases from V and 5 bases from J, leaving 10 bases between. Germline-derived CDR1 and CDR2 are MNHNS and SASEGT. The CDR3 nucleotides read TGTGCCAGCAGTGAACGGGACTTAAACAATGAGCAGTTCTTC. Translated: CASSERDLNNEQFF.

The chain joins TRBV29-1 to TRBJ2-3; 7 nucleotides line up with TRBD2. V was clipped by 8 bases and J by 2 bases; unmatched bases: 10. Germline V gives CDR1 SQVTM, CDR2 ANQGSEA. This CDR3 spans 14 amino acids. DNA of the CDR3: TGCAGCCAGGTGGGCGCGGGAGCCACAGATACGCAGTATTTT. As protein: CSQVGAGATDTQYF.

In its sample, this clonotype was seen a few times. V usage is TRBV5-1 and J usage is TRBJ2-7; 9 bases fit TRBD1. In germline, CDR1 is SGHRS, CDR2 YFSETQ. The CDR3 has 15 amino acids. V shed 4 bases and J 2 bases; nucleotides not matched to a gene: 7. The CDR3 is CASSPQGQGPYEQYF. The CDR3 coding sequence is TGCGCCAGCAGCCCGCAGGGACAGGGACCCTACGAGCAGTACTTC.

The chain employs TRBV5-4 and TRBJ2-5, with D possibly TRBD1 on 5 matching bases. V lost 4 bases to trimming and J lost 2 bases, with 18 bases between them. Germline V lookup: CDR1 SGHNT, CDR2 YYREEE (reference sequence). CDR3 length: 16 residues. CDR3 nucleotides: TGTGCCAGCAGCCGAACCTCCCAGGGCCCGCAAGAGACCCAGTACTTC. This translates into CASSRTSQGPQETQYF.

The rearrangement joins TRBV5-4 to TRBJ2-7; no clear D gene. The germline V and J ends were trimmed by 0 bases and 3 bases, with 7 bases remaining between them. This CDR3 has 13 residues. CDR1 SGHNT and CDR2 YYREEE come from the germline V gene (reference sequence). The CDR3 bases are TGTGCCAGCAGCTTGGCCCTAATCTACGAGCAGTACTTC. Translated: CASSLALIYEQYF.

In its sample, this clonotype was seen a few times. The chain employs TRBV9 and TRBJ2-5; D perhaps matches TRBD2 (6 bases). Germline values: CDR1 SGDLS, CDR2 YYNGEE. V dropped 1 base and J dropped 2 bases, with 15 bases sitting between them. The CDR3 totals 16 residues. CDR3 region: CASSVTLGLDQETQYF. The CDR3 nucleotides read TGTGCCAGCAGCGTAACATTGGGACTCGATCAAGAGACCCAGTACTTC.

In this sample, this clonotype turned up a few times. The chain employs TRBV6-2 or TRBV6-3 and TRBJ2-1; D is unclear. The CDR3 is 15 residues long. V lost 2 bases to trimming and J lost 1 base, with 9 bases between them. CDR1 is MNHEY, CDR2 SVGEGT, per germline. CDR3 protein: CASSYAVASYNEQFF. CDR3 coding DNA: TGTGCCAGCAGTTACGCGGTGGCTTCCTACAATGAGCAGTTCTTC.

The sample holds many counts of this clonotype. The genes are TRBV28 and TRBJ1-2, with a weak D call TRBD1 (5 bases). Trimming took off 10 bases at V and 6 bases at J, with 15 bases between the two ends. Germline lookup yields CDR1 MDHEN and CDR2 SYDVKM. The CDR3 is 12 amino acids. DNA of the CDR3: TGTGCCACCGTGAGGGGCCAGGATGGCTACACCTTC. Protein: CATVRGQDGYTF.

This chain links TRBV4-2 with TRBJ2-7, with 9 bases aligning to TRBD2. The CDR3 covers 15 residues. Germline CDR1 is LGHNA and CDR2 is YNFKEQ. Trimming took 1 base from V and 3 from J; bases not matched to a gene: 4. The CDR3 sequence: CASSQATAGGYEQYF. CDR3 DNA sequence: TGTGCCAGCAGCCAAGCGACAGCGGGAGGCTACGAGCAGTACTTC.

This clonotype was counted a few times. The rearrangement joins TRBV11-1 to TRBJ2-5; 7 bases are a match to TRBD2. Losses at the gene ends were 3 bases for V and 3 bases for J; bases not matched to a gene: 4. The germline V gene has CDR1 SGHAT and CDR2 FQDESV (reference sequence). This CDR3 has 14 amino acids. Here the CDR3 reads CASSFRLAEETQYF. For the CDR3, the DNA is TGTGCCAGCAGCTTTCGGCTAGCGGAAGAGACCCAGTACTTC.

This clonotype has at least ten counts. The chain carries TRBV7-2 and TRBJ2-7; no reliable D call. V lost 4 bases and J lost 0, with 7 bases in between. The germline CDR1 and CDR2 sequences are SGHTA and FQGNSA. The CDR3 length is 13 residues. The CDR3 DNA sequence: TGTGCCAGCAGCTCGCTCAGCTCCTACGAGCAGTACTTC. This sequence encodes CASSSLSSYEQYF.